This T cell receptor beta chain originates from a study of T cells in Graves' hyperthyroidism and ophthalmopathy (dated by TCRdb to between 2018 and 2021). Regarding the research as a whole: A discovery cohort of fewer than 110 patients, about 44 with Graves' ophthalmopathy and approximately 60 with stable Graves' hyperthyroidism, was used to find distinguishing TCR V-J signatures. Whether ophthalmopathy could be predicted prospectively was tested in an independent validation cohort made up of approximately 19 hyperthyroidism patients plus 17 patients who later progressed to ophthalmopathy. The 100 or so discovery patients were randomly split 7:3 into training and test sets. In addition, the study compared T-cell repertoires in thyroid tissue and in blood from roughly six Graves' hyperthyroidism patients. After sampling, hyperthyroidism patients received methimazole starting at 30 mg daily, and ophthalmopathy patients received high-dose intravenous methylprednisolone. According to the paper, TCR Vbeta CDR3 sequencing was carried out on approximately 140 peripheral blood samples, which came from 40 to 45 ophthalmopathy, approximately 78 hyperthyroidism and roughly 17 progressor patients.

This clonotype was seen many times. Its target antigen remains unknown. Base qualities were left out, and no much larger clone turns up one base away. Broader findings and caveats from the paper: A 13 V-J signature model separated ophthalmopathy from stable hyperthyroidism, with approximately 86% sensitivity and about 81% specificity in cross-validation and 80%/75% in testing. During validation, the model predicted progression to ophthalmopathy a median of around six months ahead of onset, with almost 71% sensitivity and less than 85% specificity. Sample size was not statistically predetermined, and blinding of investigators to group allocation was not performed. Most expanded thyroid clonotypes (frequency above 0.001) were also detected in blood, a finding suggesting that blood repertoires may reflect thyroid immune responses.

Stable Graves' hyperthyroidism was defined as the absence of progression to ophthalmopathy over 18 months of follow-up. The hyperthyroidism patients were between 18 and 65 years old and newly diagnosed, with a disease duration of less than 2 months. Any patient with an uncontrolled infection, another autoimmune disease, pregnancy or lactation was excluded. Diagnoses were based on clinical symptoms, serum thyroxine and TRAb, thyroid ultrasound and orbital computed tomography. Total RNA was extracted using Trizol reagent, and RNA quality was assessed on an Agilent 2100 Bioanalyzer. The TCR beta CDR3 regions were amplified from the RNA transcripts. The TCR CDR3 was subjected to a first round of RT-PCR using the HTBI primer set and the Qiagen OneStep RT-PCR kit. A second multiplex PCR round built the libraries, followed by size selection and purification. Paired-end sequencing of the libraries was performed with 100 bp reads on an Illumina HiSeq2000. As for the original processing: SOAPnuke was used to process the raw data, with reads discarded if the reads contained adapters or uncalled bases, had a mean Phred below 15, or lacked an exact constant-primer or identifier match. COPE v1.2.5 was used to merge the high-quality paired reads, and each unique nucleotide sequence was defined as a clonotype. MiTCR v1.1 was used to align clonotypes to the IMGT TRBV, TRBD and TRBJ reference segments. Only V-J combinations with frequency above 0.0001, covering approximately 99% of repertoires, were analysed. A TCS score was defined as the ratio between F50 (clonal expansion) and ExV (chaos), using BLOSUM62-based TCRdist between CDR3 peptides within each V-J. Welch's t-statistics and random forest reduced fewer than 550 V-J features to fewer than 15, which were used in a naive Bayes classifier (R e1071). The raw public reads went through TCRdb reprocessing: fastp at Q25, MiXCR clone calling, in-frame beta chains kept. A single entry per CDR3 protein holds the most common genes and DNA from its merged rows. TCRdb's processing, not the study's, gives the V and J calls here. The sample table shows hundreds of thousands of distinct CDR3 sequences, and 40% to 55% are seen once. The ten largest clones add up to roughly 8.2% of the sample.

The CDR1 and CDR2 encoded by the germline V gene are SNHLY and FYNNEI. The CDR3 runs 13 residues from the cysteine to the phenylalanine. The CDR3 DNA has 39 bases and is translated from base 1. V and J are truncated by 5 bases and 3 bases respectively, leaving an intervening sequence of 8 bases. The sequencing input was peripheral blood or thyroid tissue (not recorded which). The chain is assembled from TRBV2 and TRBJ1-5; matching of 6 bases hints at TRBD1 as the D gene. This receptor was identified in a woman between 18 and 29 years old with Graves' hyperthyroidism. Donor details come from another sample of the same person, matched by shared clones. The CDR3 region has the sequence CASSRDINQPQHF. The nucleotide sequence reads as follows: TGTGCCAGCAGTCGGGACATCAATCAGCCCCAGCATTTT.